This entry lists 10 T cell receptor beta chains sequenced from one sample in a study of shared clonotypes between healthy human individuals. Assay: immunoSEQ multiplex PCR; the TCRdb copy retains only in-frame clones and omits some. The sample lists roughly 1,100,000 clones, about 77% occurring once. Source material: memory CD4+ T cells sorted from blood. Subset meaning: CD45RA-negative fraction. Receptors originate from a man aged 18-30 years in good health.

The chain joins TRBV28 to TRBJ2-5; 9 bases are shared with TRBD2. V lost 7 bases to trimming and J lost 5 bases; unmatched junction nucleotides: 8. Germline V gene sequence: CDR1 MDHEN, CDR2 SYDVKM. The CDR3 is 14 residues long. CDR3 region: CASKGSGGPETQYF. In DNA form, the CDR3 reads TGTGCCAGCAAGGGTAGCGGGGGCCCGGAGACCCAGTACTTC.

J is TRBJ1-2 and V is TRBV9; D gene ambiguous. In germline, CDR1 is SGDLS, CDR2 YYNGEE. The CDR3 has 14 residues. V shed 0 bases and J shed 1 base, with 7 bases lying between them. The CDR3 sequence: CASSVGQLNYGYTF. In DNA form, the CDR3 reads TGTGCCAGCAGCGTAGGGCAGCTTAACTATGGCTACACCTTC.

Concerning this clone itself: A much larger clone is a single base away; this may be a read error. The genes are TRBV5-1 and TRBJ2-1; possibly TRBD1 or TRBD2 for D (7 bases each). This CDR3 is 13 amino acids long. V was pared by 4 bases and J by 8 bases, with 13 bases between. CDR1 is SGHRS, CDR2 YFSETQ, per germline. The CDR3 DNA is TGCGCCAGCAGCCCCCAGGGGGGGGATGAGCAGTTCTTC. This sequence encodes CASSPQGGDEQFF. The full variable domain, with the rest looked up from reference TRBV5-1 and TRBJ2-1, is KAGVTQTPRYLIKTRGQQVTLSCSPISGHRSVSWYQQTPGQGLQFLFEYFSETQRNKGNFPGRFSGRQFSNSRSEMNVSTLELGDSALYLCASSPQGGDEQFFGPGTRLTVL.

This clone was picked up a small number of times. This chain links TRBV5-1 with TRBJ2-1, with 11 bases that match TRBD2. The J segment lost 6 bases and the V segment lost 5 bases, leaving 7 bases of the junction unmatched. CDR1 SGHRS and CDR2 YFSETQ come from the germline V gene. The CDR3 length is 15 residues. CDR3 protein: CASRLKTSGSNEQFF. The CDR3 DNA follows: TGCGCCAGCAGATTGAAAACTAGCGGGAGCAATGAGCAGTTCTTC. Supplemented by reference TRBV5-1 and TRBJ2-1, the full variable domain reads KAGVTQTPRYLIKTRGQQVTLSCSPISGHRSVSWYQQTPGQGLQFLFEYFSETQRNKGNFPGRFSGRQFSNSRSEMNVSTLELGDSALYLCASRLKTSGSNEQFFGPGTRLTVL.

The chain has TRBV30 and TRBJ2-7; no firm D call. The V end was cut by 1 base, the J end by 8 bases, with 12 bases between. The CDR3 spans 12 residues. Germline loops: CDR1 GTSNPN, CDR2 SVGIG (reference sequence). CDR3 in amino acids: CAWSANSLQQYF. CDR3 nucleotide sequence: TGTGCCTGGAGTGCCAACTCGCTACAGCAGTACTTC.

The chain joins TRBV6-1 to TRBJ1-2; TRBD1 agrees at 12 bases. The germline gives CDR1 MNHNS, CDR2 SASEGT. This CDR3 has 13 residues. With V trimmed by 3 bases and J by 10 bases, 3 bases remained unmatched. The CDR3 coding sequence is TGTGCCAGCAGTGAGGGACAGGGGGCCTCCTACACCTTC. The encoded protein is CASSEGQGASYTF.

This sequence joins TRBV5-4 and TRBJ2-3; D might be TRBD2 (7 bases). With 0 bases removed from V and 2 bases from J, the gap between germline ends came to 13 bases. In germline, CDR1 is SGHNT, CDR2 YYREEE (reference sequence). The CDR3 has 16 residues. The CDR3 loop reads CASSLARGATTDTQYF. For the CDR3, the DNA is TGTGCCAGCAGCTTGGCCCGGGGGGCCACCACAGATACGCAGTATTTT.

Notes on this clone: The sample contains more than one DNA sequence encoding this CDR3. The chain recombines TRBV5-1 with TRBJ2-7; 8 bases are a match to TRBD1. Unmatched junction bases numbered 1, after V lost 7 bases and J lost 4 bases. Germline assignment: CDR1 SGHRS and CDR2 YFSETQ. The CDR3 totals 11 residues. The chain's CDR3 is CASQGAYEQYF. The DNA for the CDR3 is TGCGCCAGCCAGGGGGCATACGAGCAGTACTTC.

The rearrangement joins TRBV7-9 to TRBJ2-3, with D uncertain. In germline, CDR1 is SEHNR, CDR2 FQNEAQ (reference sequence). This CDR3 has 14 amino acids. V was cut by 2 bases and J by 6 bases, with 12 bases left in between. CDR3 protein: CASSLPRPEDTQYF. The CDR3 DNA sequence: TGTGCCAGCAGCTTACCAAGACCGGAGGATACGCAGTATTTT. The full variable domain, rest sourced from reference TRBV7-9 and TRBJ2-3, is DTGVSQNPRHKITKRGQNVTFRCDPISEHNRLYWYRQTLGQGPEFLTYFQNEAQLEKSRLLSDRFSAERPKGSFSTLEIQRTEQGDSAMYLCASSLPRPEDTQYFGPGTRLTVL.

The gene calls are TRBV7-2 and TRBJ1-1; D might be TRBD1 (5 bases). V was trimmed by 2 bases and J by 1 base, leaving 11 bases between them. The CDR3 covers 15 residues. Germline CDR1 and CDR2: SGHTA and FQGNSA. The CDR3 sequence: CASSLTGGENTEAFF. For the CDR3, the DNA is TGTGCCAGCAGCTTAACGGGGGGAGAGAACACTGAAGCTTTCTTT.